The source of this T cell receptor beta chain is a study of somatic mutations in cytotoxic T cells in rheumatoid arthritis. Broader study findings: Within 8 of 65 patients, the single biggest CD8+ clone made up more than 20% of CD8+ cells.

Libraries were prepared by immunoSEQ multiplex PCR; TCRdb keeps only in-frame clonotypes and omits some of them. Of about 19,000 clones listed, about 90% are singletons. The CDR3 has 17 amino acids. Germline V CDR1 and CDR2: MNHEY, SMNVEV (reference sequence). V dropped 3 bases and J dropped 4; count of bases not matched to a gene: 6. Both CD4+ and CD8+ cells were separated through positive magnetic bead selection, and their purity was verified using flow cytometry. As for this clone: The antigen remains unidentified.

This chain links TRBV27 with TRBJ2-2; TRBD2 agrees at 12 bases. This sequence was found in a man aged 35-49 years in good health. Material: CD8+ T cells sorted from blood. The CDR3 sequence is CASSFWGTSGSTGELFF. In nucleotides, the CDR3 is TGTGCCAGCAGTTTTTGGGGGACTAGCGGGTCCACCGGGGAGCTGTTTTTT.